These T cell receptor beta chains were read from a single sample in a study of cytomegalovirus exposure and HLA in healthy donors. Sequencing used immunoSEQ multiplex PCR; TCRdb keeps in-frame clones, though not all of them. The sample yields 130,000 to 150,000 clones, about three quarters seen once. The sequencing input was PBMCs. These receptors were obtained from a woman aged 40 to 50 in good health and CMV-seronegative. The CDR3 runs from the conserved cysteine through the conserved F or W.

v_gene | CDR3aa
TRBV7-2 | CASSLVGGVETQYF
TRBV2 | CASSPQGGRNEQFF
TRBV1 | CTSSHFNHEVPSTDTQYF
TRBV7-2 | CASSLGAGLRNYGYTF
TRBV14 | CASSLTGNQPQHF
TRBV5-6 | CASSLRGGSEKLFF
TRBV6-6 | CASRRDRDQPQHF
TRBV7-2 | CASSLGGTGDEKLFF
TRBV4-1 | CASSQGVGGAGETQYF
TRBV20-1 | CSVVRGHEQFF
TRBV5-1 | CASSLASAAGTEAFF
TRBV6-4 | CASRRTLNTEAFF
TRBV5-8 | CASSEGQGVEVAFF
TRBV5-5 | CASSLATGGYQETQYF
TRBV15 | CATSRGGDYEQYF
TRBV2 | CASKPDRGLYQETQYF
TRBV2 | CASSSPGINTEAFF
TRBV2 | CASSERRGNHYGYTF
TRBV13 | CASSFVTADEQFF
TRBV18 | CASSPPSYNEQFF
TRBV4-1 | CASSQDRLAAYNEQFF
TRBV2 | CASSEPPVGSYEQYF
TRBV4-3 | CASSQRQGGNSPLHF
TRBV6-5 | CASSYGQGEAFF
TRBV13 | CTSSLGSSEAFF
TRBV27 | CASRPGTDNSPLHF
TRBV6-5 | CASRTTGTGNTIYF
TRBV5-4 | CASSPGQQETQYF
TRBV5-4 | CASSPGQGGYETQYF
TRBV15 | CATSRDVGGGLGYTF
TRBV6-4 | CASSPFGGDHNEQFF